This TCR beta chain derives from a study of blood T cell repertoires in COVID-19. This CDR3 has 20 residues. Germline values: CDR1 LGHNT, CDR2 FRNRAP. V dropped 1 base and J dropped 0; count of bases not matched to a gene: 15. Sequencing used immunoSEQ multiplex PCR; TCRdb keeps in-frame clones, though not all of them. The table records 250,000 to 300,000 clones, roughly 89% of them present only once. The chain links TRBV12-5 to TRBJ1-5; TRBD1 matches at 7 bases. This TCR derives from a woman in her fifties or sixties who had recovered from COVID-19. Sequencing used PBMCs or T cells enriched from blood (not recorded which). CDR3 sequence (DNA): TGTGCTAGTGGTTTGGCCGGGACAGCCACCCAGGGGCTTAGCAATCAGCCCCAGCATTTT. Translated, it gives CASGLAGTATQGLSNQPQHF.